These 9 T cell receptor beta chains were all obtained from the same sample, sequenced in a study of blood T cell repertoires in COVID-19. Clones were read by immunoSEQ multiplex PCR, and TCRdb kept only the in-frame ones, dropping some. The profile shows about 180,000 clones, 75% to 90% of them singletons. Sequencing used PBMCs or T cells enriched from blood (not recorded which). Receptors were obtained from a woman between 40 and 55 years old with acute COVID-19.

V is TRBV27 and J is TRBJ1-5, with 7 bases matching TRBD1. The length of the CDR3 is 14 residues. The trim removed 5 bases at V and 4 bases at J, leaving 5 bases unmatched. Germline CDR1 and CDR2: MNHEY and SMNVEV (reference sequence). Here the CDR3 DNA reads TGTGCCAGCAGTAGGGACAGATTGAATCAGCCCCAGCATTTT. This sequence encodes CASSRDRLNQPQHF.

CDR3 residues: CASRVQGGTNEAFF. The DNA of the CDR3 is TGTGCCAGTAGGGTACAGGGGGGAACAAATGAAGCTTTCTTT. The gene calls are TRBV19 and TRBJ1-1, with 8 bases aligning to TRBD1. This CDR3 region has 14 residues. The V segment lost 6 bases and the J segment 7 bases; nucleotides outside the gene matches: 10. Germline CDR1 is LNHDA and CDR2 is SQIVND (reference sequence).

This chain links TRBV7-9 with TRBJ1-1, with TRBD1 identical over 9 bases. Germline CDR1 is SEHNR and CDR2 is FQNEAQ (reference sequence). With V trimmed by 6 bases and J by 0 bases, 14 bases remained unmatched. This CDR3 region has 18 residues. CDR3 loop: CASRYARDREGMNTEAFF. Written as DNA, the CDR3 is TGTGCCAGCAGGTACGCCAGGGACAGGGAGGGAATGAACACTGAAGCTTTCTTT.

V usage is TRBV7-9 and J usage is TRBJ1-3; D remains ambiguous. CDR3 size: 15 residues. V was pared by 4 bases and J by 0 bases, with 10 bases between. Germline CDR1 reads SEHNR; CDR2 reads FQNEAQ (reference sequence). CDR3 sequence reads: CASSSPQDSGNTIYF. The CDR3 DNA follows: TGTGCCAGCAGCTCCCCCCAGGACTCTGGAAACACCATATATTTT.

For the CDR3, the DNA is TGCGCCAGCAGCCAGGTCCGAACACCGGGCACCGGGGAGCTGTTTTTT. Amino acids: CASSQVRTPGTGELFF. This chain connects TRBV4-1 to TRBJ2-2; D is uncertain. The CDR3 sequence is 16 residues long. The ends were cut back, 3 bases at V and 4 bases at J, with 15 bases in the middle. Germline values: CDR1 MGHRA, CDR2 YSYEKL.

V gene TRBV2 combines with J gene TRBJ2-7, with 14 bases matching TRBD2. The CDR3 extends over 15 amino acids. The junction had 1 base not matched to a gene; V was cut back by 3 bases and J by 3 bases. Looked up from germline, CDR1 is SNHLY and CDR2 is FYNNEI. CDR3 amino acids: CASSEGLAGVYEQYF. The CDR3 DNA is TGTGCCAGCAGTGAGGGACTAGCGGGAGTCTACGAGCAGTACTTC.

The V and J genes are TRBV7-6 and TRBJ1-3; 8 positions match TRBD1. Per germline, CDR1 SGHVS and CDR2 FNYEAQ. V gave up 1 base and J gave up 3 bases; unmatched junction bases: 2. The CDR3 contains 15 residues. The CDR3 region is CASSLGQGSGNTIYF. The DNA for the CDR3 is TGTGCCAGCAGCTTAGGACAGGGGAGTGGAAACACCATATATTTT.

V usage is TRBV5-6 and J usage is TRBJ1-1, with D perhaps TRBD1 (6 bases). The V end was cut by 1 base, the J end by 3 bases, with 13 bases between. Looked up from germline, CDR1 is SGHDT and CDR2 is YYEEEE. The CDR3 length is 15 residues. The CDR3 sequence: CASSLNRVFDTEAFF. CDR3 bases: TGTGCCAGCAGCTTGAACAGGGTTTTTGACACTGAAGCTTTCTTT.

This clone has a single count. This chain connects TRBV28 to TRBJ1-6; a possible D gene is TRBD1 (5 bases). Germline V gives CDR1 MDHEN, CDR2 SYDVKM. This CDR3 is 17 amino acids long. Trimming left V 5 bases short and J 0 bases short, with 14 bases between. The CDR3 DNA is TGTGCCAGCAGTCGGCGGGACCGCAGCTCCTATAATTCACCCCTCCACTTT. This codes for CASSRRDRSSYNSPLHF.